This T cell receptor beta chain was obtained from a study of blood T cell repertoires in COVID-19. As for the study in general: The samples span acute and convalescent COVID-19 from the United States, Italy and Spain.

Trimming took 3 bases from V and 2 from J; bases not matched to a gene: 5. Germline CDR1 and CDR2: SGHRS and YFSETQ. There are 15 residues in the CDR3. Seattle's cohort entered during active infection and was followed longitudinally. TCRdb's copy holds only in-frame clones and misses some; the assay was immunoSEQ multiplex PCR. The table lists 300,000 to 400,000 clones, around 87% of them singletons. The sequence came from a woman aged 55-70 years with COVID-19, enrolled during active disease. Source material: peripheral blood. The chain recombines TRBV5-1 with TRBJ2-7; TRBD1 matches at 10 bases. The CDR3 DNA follows: TGCGCCAGCAGCTCCCCGGGACAGGGGACCTACGAGCAGTACTTC. Its translation is CASSSPGQGTYEQYF.